This T cell receptor beta chain is from a study of T-cell reconstitution after alpha-beta-depleted transplantation in children listed by TCRdb under 2016. In terms of the full investigation: T-cell immune reconstitution after TCRalphabeta/CD19-depleted allogeneic hematopoietic cell transplantation in children was quantitatively tracked in the study by means of TCR repertoire profiling.

Note on this clonotype: Its antigen specificity is not known. This may stem from a read error, because a much larger clone lies one nucleotide away.

Looking up the germline V gene yields CDR1 SGHRS and CDR2 YFSETQ. The CDR3 contains 13 residues, cysteine and phenylalanine counted. Only CDR3 DNA remains: 39 bases, in frame from the first base. Library prep was done by PCR. TCRdb names Illumina HiSeq 2500 as the instrument used. TCR library preparation used molecular barcoding, with unique molecular identifiers applied to normalize quantification of the TCRbeta repertoire. TCRdb reworked the public reads: Q25 trimming with fastp, MiXCR clone assembly, productive beta chains retained. Entries that share a CDR3 protein sequence are merged under the most common genes and DNA. A total of over 150,000 distinct CDR3 sequences appear in this sample, roughly 15% of them only once. Roughly 13% of the sample lies in the top ten.

The sequence is built from TRBV5-1 and TRBJ2-7, with no confidently assigned D gene. The specimen comprised PBMCs from the stem cell graft donor, sampled from the stem cell graft. This sequence originates from a human donor who donated a stem cell graft to a child with acute lymphoblastic leukemia. CDR3 reads: CVSSLRVTYEQYF. At the DNA level, the sequence is TGCGTCAGCAGCTTGCGTGTTACCTACGAGCAGTACTTC.